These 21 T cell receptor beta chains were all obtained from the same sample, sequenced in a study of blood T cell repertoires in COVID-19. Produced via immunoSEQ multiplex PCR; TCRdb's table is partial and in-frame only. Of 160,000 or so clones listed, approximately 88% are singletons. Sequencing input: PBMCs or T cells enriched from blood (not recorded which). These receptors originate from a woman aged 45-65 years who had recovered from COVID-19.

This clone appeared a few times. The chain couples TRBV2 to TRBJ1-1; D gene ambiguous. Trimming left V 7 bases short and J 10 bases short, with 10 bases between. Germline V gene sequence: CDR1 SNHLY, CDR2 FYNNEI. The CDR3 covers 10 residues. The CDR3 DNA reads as TGTGCCAGCACTGGAGGCAGAGCTTTCTTT. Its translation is CASTGGRAFF.

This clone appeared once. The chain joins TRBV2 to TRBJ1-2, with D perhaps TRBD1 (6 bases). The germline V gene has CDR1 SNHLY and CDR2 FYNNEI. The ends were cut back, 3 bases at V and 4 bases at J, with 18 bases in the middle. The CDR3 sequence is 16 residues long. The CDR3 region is CASSEVSGVKSYGYTF. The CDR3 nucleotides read TGTGCCAGCAGTGAGGTTTCAGGGGTGAAGTCCTATGGCTACACCTTC.

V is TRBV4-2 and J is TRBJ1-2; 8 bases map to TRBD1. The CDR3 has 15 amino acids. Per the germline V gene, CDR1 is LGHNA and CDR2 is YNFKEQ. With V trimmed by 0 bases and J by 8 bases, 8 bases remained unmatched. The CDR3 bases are TGTGCCAGCAGCCAAGATCAGGGGGCAATAGGGGGCTACACCTTC. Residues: CASSQDQGAIGGYTF.

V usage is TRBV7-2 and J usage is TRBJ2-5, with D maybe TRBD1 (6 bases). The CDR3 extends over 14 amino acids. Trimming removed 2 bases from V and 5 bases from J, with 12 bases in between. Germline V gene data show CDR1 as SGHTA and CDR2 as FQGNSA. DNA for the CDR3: TGTGCCAGCAGCTTATTCGGTCAGGGGGAGACCCAGTACTTC. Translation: CASSLFGQGETQYF.

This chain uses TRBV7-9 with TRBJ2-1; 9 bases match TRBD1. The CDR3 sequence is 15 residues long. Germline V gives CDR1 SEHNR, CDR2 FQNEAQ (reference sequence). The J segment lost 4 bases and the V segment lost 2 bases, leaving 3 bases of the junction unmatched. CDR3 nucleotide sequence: TGTGCCAGCAGCTTATGGGACAGGGAATACAATGAGCAGTTCTTC. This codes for CASSLWDREYNEQFF. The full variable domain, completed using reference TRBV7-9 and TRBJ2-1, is DTGVSQNPRHKITKRGQNVTFRCDPISEHNRLYWYRQTLGQGPEFLTYFQNEAQLEKSRLLSDRFSAERPKGSFSTLEIQRTEQGDSAMYLCASSLWDREYNEQFFGPGTRLTVL.

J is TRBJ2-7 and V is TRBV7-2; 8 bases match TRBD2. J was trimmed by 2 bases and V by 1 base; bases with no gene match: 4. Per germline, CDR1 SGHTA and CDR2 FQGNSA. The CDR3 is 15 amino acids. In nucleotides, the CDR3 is TGTGCCAGCAGCTTAGGCCCGGGGGGGACCTACGAGCAGTACTTC. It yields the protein CASSLGPGGTYEQYF.

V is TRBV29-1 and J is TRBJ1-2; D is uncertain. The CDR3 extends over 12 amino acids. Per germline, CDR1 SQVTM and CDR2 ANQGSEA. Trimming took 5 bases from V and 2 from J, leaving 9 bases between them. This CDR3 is CSVLPENYGYTF. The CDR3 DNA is TGCAGCGTTCTCCCGGAGAACTATGGCTACACCTTC.

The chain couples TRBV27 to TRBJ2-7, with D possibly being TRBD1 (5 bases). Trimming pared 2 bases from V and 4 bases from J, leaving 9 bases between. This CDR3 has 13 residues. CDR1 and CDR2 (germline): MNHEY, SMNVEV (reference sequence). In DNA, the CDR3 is TGTGCCAGCAGTTTAACAGGAAAGTACGAGCAGTACTTC. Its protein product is CASSLTGKYEQYF.

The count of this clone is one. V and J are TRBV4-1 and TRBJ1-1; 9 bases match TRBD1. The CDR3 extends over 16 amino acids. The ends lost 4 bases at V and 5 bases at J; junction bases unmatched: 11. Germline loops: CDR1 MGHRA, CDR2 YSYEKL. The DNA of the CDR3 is TGCGCCAGCAGCCCCAACACCGGGACAGGGCAGACTGAAGCTTTCTTT. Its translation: CASSPNTGTGQTEAFF.

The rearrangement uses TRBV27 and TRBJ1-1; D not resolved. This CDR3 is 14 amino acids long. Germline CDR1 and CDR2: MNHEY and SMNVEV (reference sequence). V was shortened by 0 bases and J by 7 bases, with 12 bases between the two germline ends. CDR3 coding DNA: TGTGCCAGCAGTTTATCGGGCAGTAGGTATGAAGCTTTCTTT. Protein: CASSLSGSRYEAFF.

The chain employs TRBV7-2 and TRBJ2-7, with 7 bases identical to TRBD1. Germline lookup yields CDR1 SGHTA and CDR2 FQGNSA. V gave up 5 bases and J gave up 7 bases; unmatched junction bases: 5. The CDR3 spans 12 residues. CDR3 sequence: CASSPRTGEQYF. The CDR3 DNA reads TGTGCCAGCAGCCCAAGGACAGGAGAGCAGTACTTC.

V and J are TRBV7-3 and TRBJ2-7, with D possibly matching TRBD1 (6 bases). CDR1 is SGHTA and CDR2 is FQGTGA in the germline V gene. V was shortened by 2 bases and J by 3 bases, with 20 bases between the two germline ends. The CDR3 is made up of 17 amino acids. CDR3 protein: CASSLAPSLTGYYEQYF. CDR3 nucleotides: TGTGCCAGCAGCTTAGCCCCCTCCCTGACAGGATACTACGAGCAGTACTTC.

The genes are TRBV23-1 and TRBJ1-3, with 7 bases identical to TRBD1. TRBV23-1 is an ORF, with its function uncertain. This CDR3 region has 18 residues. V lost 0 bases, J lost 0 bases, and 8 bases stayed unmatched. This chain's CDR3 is CASSQSRTGRYSGNTIYF. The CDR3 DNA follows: TGCGCCAGCAGTCAATCGCGGACAGGCCGATACTCTGGAAACACCATATATTTT.

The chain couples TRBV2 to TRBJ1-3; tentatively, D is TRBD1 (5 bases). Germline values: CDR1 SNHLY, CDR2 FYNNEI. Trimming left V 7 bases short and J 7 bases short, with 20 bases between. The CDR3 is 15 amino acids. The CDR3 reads CASTSGAGGRNTIYF. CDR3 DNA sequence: TGTGCCAGCACCTCTGGGGCCGGCGGAAGGAACACCATATATTTT.

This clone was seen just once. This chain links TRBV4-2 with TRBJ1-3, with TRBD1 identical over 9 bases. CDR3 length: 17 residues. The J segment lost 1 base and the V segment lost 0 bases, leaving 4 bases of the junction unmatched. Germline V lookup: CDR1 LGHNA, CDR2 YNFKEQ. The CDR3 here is CASSQDIGQGSGNTIYF. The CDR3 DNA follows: TGTGCCAGCAGCCAAGATATCGGACAGGGGTCTGGAAACACCATATATTTT.

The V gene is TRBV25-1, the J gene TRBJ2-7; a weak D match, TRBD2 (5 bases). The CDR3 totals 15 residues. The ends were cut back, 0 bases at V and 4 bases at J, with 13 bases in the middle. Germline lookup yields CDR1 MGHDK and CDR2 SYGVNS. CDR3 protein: CASSEYAGPRYEQYF. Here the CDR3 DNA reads TGTGCCAGCAGTGAATACGCGGGCCCGAGGTACGAGCAGTACTTC.

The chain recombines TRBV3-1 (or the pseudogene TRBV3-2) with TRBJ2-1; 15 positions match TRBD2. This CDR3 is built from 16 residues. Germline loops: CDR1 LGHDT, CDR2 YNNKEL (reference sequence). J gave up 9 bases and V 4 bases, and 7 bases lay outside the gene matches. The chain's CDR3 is CASSPGLAGGWGEQFF. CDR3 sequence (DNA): TGTGCCAGCAGCCCCGGACTAGCGGGGGGGTGGGGTGAGCAGTTCTTC.

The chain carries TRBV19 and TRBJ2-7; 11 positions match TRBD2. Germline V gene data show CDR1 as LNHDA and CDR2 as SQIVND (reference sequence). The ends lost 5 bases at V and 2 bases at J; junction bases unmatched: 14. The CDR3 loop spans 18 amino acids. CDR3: CASSFGLAGLSTTYEQYF. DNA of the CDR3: TGTGCCAGTAGTTTCGGACTAGCGGGTTTATCGACTACCTACGAGCAGTACTTC.

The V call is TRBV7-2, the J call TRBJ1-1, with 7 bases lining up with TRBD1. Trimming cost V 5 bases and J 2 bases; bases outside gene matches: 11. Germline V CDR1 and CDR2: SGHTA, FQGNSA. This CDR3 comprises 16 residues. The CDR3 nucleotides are TGTGCCAGCAGCCCTAAGGGGGCGAGGGGAAACACTGAAGCTTTCTTT. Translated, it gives CASSPKGARGNTEAFF. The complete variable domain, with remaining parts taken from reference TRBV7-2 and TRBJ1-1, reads GAGVSQSPSNKVTEKGKDVELRCDPISGHTALYWYRQSLGQGLEFLIYFQGNSAPDKSGLPSDRFSAERTGGSVSTLTIQRTQQEDSAVYLCASSPKGARGNTEAFFGQGTRLTVV.

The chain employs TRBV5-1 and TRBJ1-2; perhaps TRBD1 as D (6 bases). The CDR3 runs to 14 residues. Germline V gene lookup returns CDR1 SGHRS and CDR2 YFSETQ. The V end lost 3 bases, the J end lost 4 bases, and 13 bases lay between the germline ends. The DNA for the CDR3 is TGCGCCAGCAGCTCAGGGGACGGCCCCTATGGCTACACCTTC. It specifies CASSSGDGPYGYTF. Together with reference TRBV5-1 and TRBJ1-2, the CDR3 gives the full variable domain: KAGVTQTPRYLIKTRGQQVTLSCSPISGHRSVSWYQQTPGQGLQFLFEYFSETQRNKGNFPGRFSGRQFSNSRSEMNVSTLELGDSALYLCASSSGDGPYGYTFGSGTRLTVV.

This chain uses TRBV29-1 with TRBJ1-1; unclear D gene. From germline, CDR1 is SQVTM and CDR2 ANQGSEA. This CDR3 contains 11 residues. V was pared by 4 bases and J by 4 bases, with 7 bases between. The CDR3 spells CSVAVGTEAFF. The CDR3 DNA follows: TGCAGCGTTGCGGTTGGCACTGAAGCTTTCTTT. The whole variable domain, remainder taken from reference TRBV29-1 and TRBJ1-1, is SAVISQKPSRDICQRGTSLTIQCQVDSQVTMMFWYRQQPGQSLTLIATANQGSEATYESGFVIDKFPISRPNLTFSTLTVSNMSPEDSSIYLCSVAVGTEAFFGQGTRLTVV.